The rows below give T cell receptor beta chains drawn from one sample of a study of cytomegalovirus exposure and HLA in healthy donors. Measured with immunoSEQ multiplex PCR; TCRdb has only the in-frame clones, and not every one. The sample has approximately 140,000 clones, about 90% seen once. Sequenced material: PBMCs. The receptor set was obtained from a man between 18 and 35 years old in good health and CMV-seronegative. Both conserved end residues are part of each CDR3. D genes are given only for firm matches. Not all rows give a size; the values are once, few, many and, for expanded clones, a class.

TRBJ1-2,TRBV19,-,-,TGTGCCAGTAGGAGAGGCGCTAACTATGGCTACACCTTC,CASRRGANYGYTF
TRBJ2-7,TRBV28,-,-,TGTGCCAGCAGTACTACCGGGCGCACTAGCTCCTACGAGCAGTACTTC,CASSTTGRTSSYEQYF
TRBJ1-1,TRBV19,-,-,TGTGCCAGTAGTATTGCCGGCACTGAAGCTTTCTTT,CASSIAGTEAFF
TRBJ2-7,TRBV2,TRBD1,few,TGTGCCAGCGGGGACAGGGGCTACGAGCAGTACTTC,CASGDRGYEQYF
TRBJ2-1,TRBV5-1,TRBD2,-,TGCGCCAGCGCGAAAGCGGGAGAATCCTACAATGAGCAGTTCTTC,CASAKAGESYNEQFF
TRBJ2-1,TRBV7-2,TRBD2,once,TGTGCCAGCAGCTTAATAGCGGGAGGGCCTACGTTCGGTGAGCAGTTCTTC,CASSLIAGGPTFGEQFF
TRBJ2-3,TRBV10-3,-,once,TGTGCCATCAGTGAGAGCGGGACAGGAGGGTACGATACGCAGTATTTT,CAISESGTGGYDTQYF
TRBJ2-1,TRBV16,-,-,TGTGCCAGCAGCCTAGGGGATGACATCGTCGACAATGAGCAGTTCTTC,CASSLGDDIVDNEQFF
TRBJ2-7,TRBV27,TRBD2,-,TGTGCCAGCAGTTCCCTAGCGGGAGGCCCCTACGAGCAGTACTTC,CASSSLAGGPYEQYF
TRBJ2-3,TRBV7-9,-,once,TGTGCCAGCACCCGTTCAGATACGCAGTATTTT,CASTRSDTQYF
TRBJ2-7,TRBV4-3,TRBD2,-,TGCGCCAGCAAAAGGACTAGCGGCTCCTACGAGCAGTACTTC,CASKRTSGSYEQYF
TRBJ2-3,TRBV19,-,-,TGTGCCAGTACCAAAAGGGGGGGAGGTGGAGATACGCAGTATTTT,CASTKRGGGGDTQYF
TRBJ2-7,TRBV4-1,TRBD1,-,TGCGCCAGCAGCCCGGGGACAGACTACGAGCAGTACTTC,CASSPGTDYEQYF
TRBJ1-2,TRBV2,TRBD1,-,TGTGCCGGGTACAGGGGGGATAACTATGGCTACACCTTC,CAGYRGDNYGYTF
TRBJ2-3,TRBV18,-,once,TGTGCCAGCTCGTCTAGCACAGATACGCAGTATTTT,CASSSSTDTQYF
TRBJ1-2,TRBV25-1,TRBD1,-,TGTGCCAGCAGTGCGCCTGACAGGGCCCACACCTTC,CASSAPDRAHTF
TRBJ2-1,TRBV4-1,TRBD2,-,TGCGCCAGCAGCCAAGACGAACTAGCGGGAGAGGACAATGAGCAGTTCTTC,CASSQDELAGEDNEQFF
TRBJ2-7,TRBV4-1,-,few,TGCGCCAGCAGCCAAGTCACGGTAGCTACCGAGCAGTACTTC,CASSQVTVATEQYF
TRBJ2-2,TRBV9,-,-,TGTGCCAGCAGCCAGCCGGGACAGAACACCGGGGAGCTGTTTTTT,CASSQPGQNTGELFF
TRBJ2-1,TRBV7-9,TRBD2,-,TGTGCCAGCAGCTCGATTAACCGGGGGGGTGAGCAGTTCTTC,CASSSINRGGEQFF
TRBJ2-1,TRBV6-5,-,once,TGTGCCATCCGAGGGACTTTACCCAGTGAGCAGTTCTTC,CAIRGTLPSEQFF
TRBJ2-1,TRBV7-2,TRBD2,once,TGTGCCAGCAGCTTAGGGGACTACTTCTACAATGAGCAGTTCTTC,CASSLGDYFYNEQFF
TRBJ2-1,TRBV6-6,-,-,TGTGCCAGCAGTTACTCGAGTAGGGGGTATGAGCAGTTCTTC,CASSYSSRGYEQFF
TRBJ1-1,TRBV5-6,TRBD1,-,TGTGCCAGCAGCTCGACAGGGAAGACCACTGAAGCTTTCTTT,CASSSTGKTTEAFF
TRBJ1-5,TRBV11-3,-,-,TGTGCCAGGAACTTAATACAGGGTAAGCCCCAGCATTTT,CARNLIQGKPQHF
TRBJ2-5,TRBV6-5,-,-,TGTGCCAGCAGTTTAGACAGTCGGAGAACCCAGTACTTC,CASSLDSRRTQYF
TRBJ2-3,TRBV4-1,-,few,TGCGCCAGCAGCCGAGACCTTTGGGCCACAGATACGCAGTATTTT,CASSRDLWATDTQYF
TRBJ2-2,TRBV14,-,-,TGTGCCAGCAGCCAGTCAAGAGCCACCGGGGAGCTGTTTTTT,CASSQSRATGELFF
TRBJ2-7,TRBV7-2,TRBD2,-,TGTGCCAGCAGCTTAAGCGGGAGCTCCTACGAGCAGTACTTC,CASSLSGSSYEQYF
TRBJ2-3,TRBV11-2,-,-,TGTGCCAGCAGCCCCTGGCGACTAGGGAGCACAGATACGCAGTATTTT,CASSPWRLGSTDTQYF
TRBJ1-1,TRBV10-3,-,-,TGTGCCATCAGTGAAGGGGCCCGGGACACTGAAGCTTTCTTT,CAISEGARDTEAFF
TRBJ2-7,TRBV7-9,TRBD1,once,TGTGCCAGCAGCTCGACAGGGAACACCTACGAGCAGTACTTC,CASSSTGNTYEQYF
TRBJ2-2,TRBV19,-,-,TGTGCCAGTACCGGACTGGCGCGTGGCACCGGGGAGCTGTTTTTT,CASTGLARGTGELFF
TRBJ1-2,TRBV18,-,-,TGTGCCAGCTCTCAAATGGGGGGGGCGCGGGATGGCTACACCTTC,CASSQMGGARDGYTF
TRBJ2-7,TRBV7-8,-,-,TGTGCCAGCAGCTTCACGACCGGGGTCCACGAGCAGTACTTC,CASSFTTGVHEQYF
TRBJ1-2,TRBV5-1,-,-,TGCGCCAGCAGCTTTTCAGGGATCTATGGCTACACCTTC,CASSFSGIYGYTF
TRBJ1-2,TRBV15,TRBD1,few,TGTGCCACCAGCACCCAGGGACAGAAGCTTCAGACCTTC,CATSTQGQKLQTF
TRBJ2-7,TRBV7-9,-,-,TGTGCCAGCAGCAGAGGGTTACCGGACTACGAGCAGTACTTC,CASSRGLPDYEQYF
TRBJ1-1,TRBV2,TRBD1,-,TGTGCCAGCAGGGGACAGGGGGCTACGAACACTGAAGCTTTCTTT,CASRGQGATNTEAFF
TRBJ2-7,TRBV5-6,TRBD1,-,TGTGCCAGCAGCCCCGGGACAGGGAGCTACGAGCAGTACTTC,CASSPGTGSYEQYF
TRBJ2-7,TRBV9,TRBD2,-,TGTGCCAGCAGCGAAAACCAGGGACTAGCGAACTACGAGCAGTACTTC,CASSENQGLANYEQYF
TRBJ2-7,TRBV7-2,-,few,TGTGCCAGCAGCTTATACAATGGCAGCCCTCGGGACGAGCAGTACTTC,CASSLYNGSPRDEQYF
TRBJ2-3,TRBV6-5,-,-,TGTGCCAGCAGCAGGGACTTCGAAAGCACAGATACGCAGTATTTT,CASSRDFESTDTQYF
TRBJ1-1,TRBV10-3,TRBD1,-,TGTGCCATCAAGCAGAAACAGGGGATGAACACTGAAGCTTTCTTT,CAIKQKQGMNTEAFF
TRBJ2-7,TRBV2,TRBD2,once,TGTGCCAGCACCGAAAATCCGGGACTACCATACGAGCAGTACTTC,CASTENPGLPYEQYF